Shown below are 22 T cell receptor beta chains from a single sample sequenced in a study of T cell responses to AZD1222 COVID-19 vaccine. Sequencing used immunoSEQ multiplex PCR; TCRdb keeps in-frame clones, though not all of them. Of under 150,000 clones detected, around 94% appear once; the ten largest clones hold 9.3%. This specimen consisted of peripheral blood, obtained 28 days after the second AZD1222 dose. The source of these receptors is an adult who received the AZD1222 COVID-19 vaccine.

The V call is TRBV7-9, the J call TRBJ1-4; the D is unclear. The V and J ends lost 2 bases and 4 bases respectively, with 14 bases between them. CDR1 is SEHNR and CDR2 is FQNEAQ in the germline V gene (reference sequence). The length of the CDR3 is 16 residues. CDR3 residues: CASSLRMGGSNEKLFF. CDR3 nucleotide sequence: TGTGCCAGCAGCTTAAGAATGGGAGGCAGTAATGAAAAACTGTTTTTT.

The chain's CDR3 is CASSQGMGTQYF. CDR3 DNA: TGTGCCAGCAGCCAAGGTATGGGTACGCAGTATTTT. V is TRBV3-1 (or the pseudogene TRBV3-2) and J is TRBJ2-3; D gene uncertain. This CDR3 is 12 amino acids long. Germline V gene data show CDR1 as LGHDT and CDR2 as YNNKEL (reference sequence). Trimming stripped 1 base from V and 8 bases from J, with 7 bases between.

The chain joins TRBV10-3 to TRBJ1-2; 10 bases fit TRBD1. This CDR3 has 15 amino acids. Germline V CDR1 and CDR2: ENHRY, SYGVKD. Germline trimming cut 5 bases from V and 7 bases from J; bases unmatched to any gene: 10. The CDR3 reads CAISPGQGSGGGYTF. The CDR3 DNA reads TGTGCCATCAGTCCGGGACAGGGGAGCGGAGGTGGCTACACCTTC.

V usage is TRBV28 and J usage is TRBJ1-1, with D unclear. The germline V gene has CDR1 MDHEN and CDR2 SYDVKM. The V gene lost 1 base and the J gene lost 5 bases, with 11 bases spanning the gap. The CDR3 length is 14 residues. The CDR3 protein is CASSLFALITEAFF. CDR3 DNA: TGTGCCAGCAGTTTATTCGCACTTATAACTGAAGCTTTCTTT. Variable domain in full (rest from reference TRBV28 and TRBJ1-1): DVKVTQSSRYLVKRTGEKVFLECVQDMDHENMFWYRQDPGLGLRLIYFSYDVKMKEKGDIPEGYSVSREKKERFSLILESASTNQTSMYLCASSLFALITEAFFGQGTRLTVV.

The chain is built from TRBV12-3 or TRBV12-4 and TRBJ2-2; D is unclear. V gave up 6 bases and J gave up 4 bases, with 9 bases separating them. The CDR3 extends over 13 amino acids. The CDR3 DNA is TGTGCCAGCAGCACGACATTCACCGGGGAGCTGTTTTTT. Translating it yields CASSTTFTGELFF.

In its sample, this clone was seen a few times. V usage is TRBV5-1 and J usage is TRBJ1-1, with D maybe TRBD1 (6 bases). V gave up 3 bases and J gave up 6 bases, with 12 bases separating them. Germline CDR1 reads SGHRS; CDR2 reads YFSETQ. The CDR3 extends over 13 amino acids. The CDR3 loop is CASSSTGTAEAFF. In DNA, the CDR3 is TGCGCCAGCAGCTCAACAGGGACGGCTGAAGCTTTCTTT.

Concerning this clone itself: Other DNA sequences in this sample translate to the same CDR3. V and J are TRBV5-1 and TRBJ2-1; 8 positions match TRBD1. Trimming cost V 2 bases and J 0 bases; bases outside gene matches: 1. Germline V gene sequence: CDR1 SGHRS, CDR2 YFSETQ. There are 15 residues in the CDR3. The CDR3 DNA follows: TGCGCCAGCAGCTTAACAGGGGGCTCCTACAATGAGCAGTTCTTC. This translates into CASSLTGGSYNEQFF.

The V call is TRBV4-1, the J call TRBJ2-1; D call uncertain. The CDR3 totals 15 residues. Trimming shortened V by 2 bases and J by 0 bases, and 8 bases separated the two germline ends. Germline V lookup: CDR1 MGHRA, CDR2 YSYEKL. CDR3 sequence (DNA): TGCGCCAGCAGCCAACTGAGCCGCTCCTACAATGAGCAGTTCTTC. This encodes CASSQLSRSYNEQFF.

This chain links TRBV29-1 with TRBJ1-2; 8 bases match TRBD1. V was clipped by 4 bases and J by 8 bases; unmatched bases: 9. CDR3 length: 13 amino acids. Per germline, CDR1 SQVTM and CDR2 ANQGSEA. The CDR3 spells CSVAGQGLRGYTF. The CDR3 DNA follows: TGCAGCGTTGCTGGACAGGGATTGAGAGGCTACACCTTC.

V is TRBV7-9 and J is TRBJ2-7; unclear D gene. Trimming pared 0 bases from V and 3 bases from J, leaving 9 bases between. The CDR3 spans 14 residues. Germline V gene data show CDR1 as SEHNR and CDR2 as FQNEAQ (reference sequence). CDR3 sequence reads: CASSLAGDNYEQYF. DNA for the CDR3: TGTGCCAGCAGCTTAGCAGGTGACAACTACGAGCAGTACTTC.

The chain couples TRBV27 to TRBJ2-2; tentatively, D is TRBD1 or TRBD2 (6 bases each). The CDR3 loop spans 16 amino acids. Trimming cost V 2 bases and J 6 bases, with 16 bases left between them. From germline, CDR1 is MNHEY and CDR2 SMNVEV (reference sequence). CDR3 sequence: CASSLVLPGASGELFF. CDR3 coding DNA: TGTGCCAGCAGTTTAGTCCTGCCGGGGGCCTCCGGGGAGCTGTTTTTT.

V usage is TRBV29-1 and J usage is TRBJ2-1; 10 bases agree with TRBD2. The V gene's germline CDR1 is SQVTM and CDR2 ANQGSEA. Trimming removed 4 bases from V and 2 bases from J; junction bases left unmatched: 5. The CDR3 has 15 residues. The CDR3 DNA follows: TGCAGCGTTGCTCTTGGGACTAGCGCCTACAATGAGCAGTTCTTC. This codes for CSVALGTSAYNEQFF.

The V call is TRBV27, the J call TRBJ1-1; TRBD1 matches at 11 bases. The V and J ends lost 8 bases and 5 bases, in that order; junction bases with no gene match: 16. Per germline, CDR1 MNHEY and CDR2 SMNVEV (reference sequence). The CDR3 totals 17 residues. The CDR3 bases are TGTGCCAGCCGCCTCCCGGGACAGGGGGAAAGTGGTACTGAAGCTTTCTTT. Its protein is CASRLPGQGESGTEAFF.

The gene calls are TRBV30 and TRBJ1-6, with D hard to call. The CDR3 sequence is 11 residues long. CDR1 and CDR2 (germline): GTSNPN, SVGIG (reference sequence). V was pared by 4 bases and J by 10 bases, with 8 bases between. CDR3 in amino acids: CAWMDGSPLHF. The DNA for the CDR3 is TGTGCCTGGATGGACGGATCACCCCTCCACTTT.

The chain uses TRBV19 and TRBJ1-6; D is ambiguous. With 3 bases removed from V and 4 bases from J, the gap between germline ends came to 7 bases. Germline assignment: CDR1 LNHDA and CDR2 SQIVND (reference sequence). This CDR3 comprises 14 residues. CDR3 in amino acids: CASSITGYNSPLHF. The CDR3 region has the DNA TGTGCCAGTAGTATCACGGGGTATAATTCACCCCTCCACTTT.

CDR3 in amino acids: CASSQEWFGQGIQPQHF. CDR3 sequence (DNA): TGCGCCAGCAGCCAAGAATGGTTCGGGCAGGGTATTCAGCCCCAGCATTTT. The chain employs TRBV4-1 and TRBJ1-5, with D perhaps matching TRBD1 (5 bases). This CDR3 contains 17 residues. The germline V gene has CDR1 MGHRA and CDR2 YSYEKL. The V and J ends lost 0 bases and 6 bases respectively, with 18 bases between them.

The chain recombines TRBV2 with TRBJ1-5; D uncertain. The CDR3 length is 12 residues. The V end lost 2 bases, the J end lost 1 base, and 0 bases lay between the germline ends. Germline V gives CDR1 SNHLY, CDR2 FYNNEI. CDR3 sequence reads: CASSESNQPQHF. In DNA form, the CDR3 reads TGTGCCAGCAGTGAAAGCAATCAGCCCCAGCATTTT.

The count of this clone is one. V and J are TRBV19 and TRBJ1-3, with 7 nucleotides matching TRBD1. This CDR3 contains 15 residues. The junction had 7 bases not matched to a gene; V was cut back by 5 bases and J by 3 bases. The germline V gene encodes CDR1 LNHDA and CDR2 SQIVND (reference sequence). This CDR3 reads CASSPKDRDGNTIYF. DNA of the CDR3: TGTGCCAGTAGTCCCAAAGACAGGGATGGAAACACCATATATTTT.

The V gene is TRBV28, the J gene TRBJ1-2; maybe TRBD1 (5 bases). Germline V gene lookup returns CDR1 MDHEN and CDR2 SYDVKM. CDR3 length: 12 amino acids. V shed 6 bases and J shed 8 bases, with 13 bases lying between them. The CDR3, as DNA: TGTGCCAGCAGACCCAAGGAGGGGGGCTACACCTTC. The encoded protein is CASRPKEGGYTF.

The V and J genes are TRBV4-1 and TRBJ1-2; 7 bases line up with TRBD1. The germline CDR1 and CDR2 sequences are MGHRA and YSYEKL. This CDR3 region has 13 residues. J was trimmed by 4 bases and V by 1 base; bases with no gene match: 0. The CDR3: CASSQAGGYGYTF. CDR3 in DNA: TGCGCCAGCAGCCAAGCAGGGGGCTATGGCTACACCTTC.

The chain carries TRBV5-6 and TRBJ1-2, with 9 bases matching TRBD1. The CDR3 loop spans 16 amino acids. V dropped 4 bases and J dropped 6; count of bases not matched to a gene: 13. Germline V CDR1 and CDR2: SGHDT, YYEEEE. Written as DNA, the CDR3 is TGTGCCAGCAGCCCCTTGACAGGGGGAAGGAAAAATGGCTACACCTTC. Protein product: CASSPLTGGRKNGYTF.

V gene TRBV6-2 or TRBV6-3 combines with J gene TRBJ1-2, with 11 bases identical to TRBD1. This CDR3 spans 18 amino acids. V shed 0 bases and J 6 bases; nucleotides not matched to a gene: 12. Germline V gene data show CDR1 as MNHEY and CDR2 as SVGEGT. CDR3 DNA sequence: TGTGCCAGCAGTTACTCGATGGGTACGGACAGGGGGCTTCATGGCTACACCTTC. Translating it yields CASSYSMGTDRGLHGYTF.